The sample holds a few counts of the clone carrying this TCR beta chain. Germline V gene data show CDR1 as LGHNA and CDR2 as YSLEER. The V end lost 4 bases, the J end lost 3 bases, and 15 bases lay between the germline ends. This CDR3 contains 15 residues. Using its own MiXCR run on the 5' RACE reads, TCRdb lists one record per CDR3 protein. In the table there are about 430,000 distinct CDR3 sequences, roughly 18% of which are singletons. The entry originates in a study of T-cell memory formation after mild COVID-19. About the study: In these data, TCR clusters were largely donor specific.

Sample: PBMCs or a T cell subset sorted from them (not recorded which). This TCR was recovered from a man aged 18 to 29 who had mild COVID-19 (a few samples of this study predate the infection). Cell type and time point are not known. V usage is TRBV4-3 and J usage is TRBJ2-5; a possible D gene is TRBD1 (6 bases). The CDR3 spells CASSPGAGAEETQYF. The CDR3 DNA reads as TGCGCCAGCAGCCCAGGGGCAGGAGCCGAAGAGACCCAGTACTTC.